Included here is one T cell receptor beta chain sequence, with context. Some clones are missing from TCRdb's copy, which holds only in-frame ones; the method was immunoSEQ multiplex PCR. This sample has tens of thousands of clones, with roughly 92% found just once. The V gene end was trimmed by 7 bases and the J gene end by 0 bases; junction bases not matched to a gene: 7. In germline, CDR1 is LNHDA, CDR2 SQIVND (reference sequence). CDR3 length: 17 residues. This entry comes from a study of OX40 agonist ivuxolimab in advanced cancers. Looking at the study overall: A male proportion of under 90% was recorded, with mean age around 60 years and range roughly 23 to 79.

The sample here was CD4+ or CD8+ T cells sorted from blood, taken in a trial of the OX40 agonist ivuxolimab. The chain recombines TRBV19 with TRBJ2-6; 9 bases line up with TRBD2. The TCR originated in an adult with an advanced solid tumor such as melanoma, head and neck, liver or kidney cancer. The CDR3 nucleotides read TGTGCCAGTAACGGACTAGCGCACAACTCTGGGGCCAACGTCCTGACTTTC. Translating it yields CASNGLAHNSGANVLTF.